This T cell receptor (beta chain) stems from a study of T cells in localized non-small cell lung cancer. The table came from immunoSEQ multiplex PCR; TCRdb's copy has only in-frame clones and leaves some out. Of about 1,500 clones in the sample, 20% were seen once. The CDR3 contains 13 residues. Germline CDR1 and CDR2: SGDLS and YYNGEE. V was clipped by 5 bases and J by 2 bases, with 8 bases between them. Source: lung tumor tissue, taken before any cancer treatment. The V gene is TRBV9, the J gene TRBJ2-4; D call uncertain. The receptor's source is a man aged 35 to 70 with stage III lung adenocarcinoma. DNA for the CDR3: TGTGCCAGCAGTGAACAGTCCAAAAACATTCAGTACTTC. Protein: CASSEQSKNIQYF.